Each of the 15 T cell receptor beta chains below was sequenced from the same sample in a study of blood T cell repertoires in COVID-19. The method was immunoSEQ multiplex PCR; TCRdb's version includes in-frame clones alone and lacks a portion of them. The sample yields about 310,000 clones, over 85% seen once. The sample was PBMCs or T cells enriched from blood (not recorded which). All receptors derive from a woman under 40 who had recovered from COVID-19.

In this sample, this clone turned up once. The chain combines TRBV7-6 with TRBJ2-7; 12 bases are a match to TRBD2. Looked up from germline, CDR1 is SGHVS and CDR2 is FNYEAQ. There are 15 residues in the CDR3. Trimming at V came to 6 bases and at J to 1 base, leaving 4 bases not matched to a gene. CDR3 nucleotides: TGTGCCAGCAGGGCACTAGCGGGAGGATCCTACGAGCAGTACTTC. Protein product: CASRALAGGSYEQYF. The whole variable domain, remainder taken from reference TRBV7-6 and TRBJ2-7, is GAGVSQSPRYKVTKRGQDVALRCDPISGHVSLYWYRQALGQGPEFLTYFNYEAQQDKSGLPNDRFSAERPEGSISTLTIQRTEQRDSAMYRCASRALAGGSYEQYFGPGTRLTVT.

A single count supports this clone. The chain uses TRBV18 and TRBJ1-2; D perhaps matches TRBD1 (6 bases). V dropped 3 bases and J dropped 4 bases, with 18 bases sitting between them. The CDR3 extends over 16 amino acids. CDR1 KGHSH and CDR2 LQKENI come from the germline V gene. The CDR3 protein is CASSPSVGGATYGYTF. CDR3 sequence (DNA): TGTGCCAGCTCACCCTCGGTGGGGGGGGCGACCTATGGCTACACCTTC. The full variable domain, completed using reference TRBV18 and TRBJ1-2, is NAGVMQNPRHLVRRRGQEARLRCSPMKGHSHVYWYRQLPEEGLKFMVYLQKENIIDESGMPKERFSAEFPKEGPSILRIQQVVRGDSAAYFCASSPSVGGATYGYTFGSGTRLTVV.

V gene TRBV4-1 combines with J gene TRBJ2-1; possible D gene TRBD2, 5 bases. Per the germline V gene, CDR1 is MGHRA and CDR2 is YSYEKL. This CDR3 contains 18 residues. The V end lost 4 bases, the J end lost 0 bases, and 19 bases lay between the germline ends. The CDR3: CASSPIGVIESSYNEQFF. The CDR3 bases are TGCGCCAGCAGCCCGATCGGGGTAATCGAGAGCTCCTACAATGAGCAGTTCTTC.

V gene TRBV6-5 combines with J gene TRBJ1-1; D is uncertain. Germline values: CDR1 MNHEY, CDR2 SVGAGI. Trimming took 3 bases from V and 4 from J, leaving 12 bases between them. This CDR3 has 14 residues. CDR3 residues: CASSYAVTGTEAFF. For the CDR3, the DNA is TGTGCCAGCAGTTATGCGGTAACGGGCACTGAAGCTTTCTTT.

The J gene is TRBJ1-3, the V gene TRBV18, with D perhaps TRBD1 (5 bases). The V end was cut by 2 bases, the J end by 4 bases, with 15 bases between. Per germline, CDR1 KGHSH and CDR2 LQKENI. The CDR3 runs 16 residues. The CDR3 is CASSPSRQGAGNTIYF. The CDR3 DNA is TGTGCCAGCTCACCAAGTCGTCAGGGCGCCGGAAACACCATATATTTT.

V gene TRBV7-9 combines with J gene TRBJ2-7; no clear D. The V gene's germline CDR1 is SEHNR and CDR2 FQNEAQ (reference sequence). Trimming left V 1 base short and J 1 base short, with 8 bases between. The length of the CDR3 is 14 residues. The CDR3 DNA is TGTGCCAGCAGCTTAGTAGAGGTATCCTACGAGCAGTACTTC. Translated: CASSLVEVSYEQYF. The complete variable domain, with remaining parts taken from reference TRBV7-9 and TRBJ2-7, reads DTGVSQNPRHKITKRGQNVTFRCDPISEHNRLYWYRQTLGQGPEFLTYFQNEAQLEKSRLLSDRFSAERPKGSFSTLEIQRTEQGDSAMYLCASSLVEVSYEQYFGPGTRLTVT.

This clone was found a few times. The V gene is TRBV4-3, the J gene TRBJ1-4; D not resolved. The germline CDR1 and CDR2 sequences are LGHNA and YSLEER. V dropped 2 bases and J dropped 8 bases, with 15 bases sitting between them. This CDR3 has 15 amino acids. The CDR3 protein is CASSQLLSPEEKLFF. CDR3 coding DNA: TGCGCCAGCAGCCAACTTTTATCGCCTGAGGAAAAACTGTTTTTT.

The rearrangement links TRBV2 to TRBJ2-4, with 8 bases matching TRBD1. Looked up from germline, CDR1 is SNHLY and CDR2 is FYNNEI. V shed 3 bases, J shed 0 bases, and the junction held 7 bases outside the gene matches. The CDR3 extends over 17 amino acids. DNA of the CDR3: TGTGCCAGCAGTGATGTAAACAGGGGGGTAGCCAAAAACATTCAGTACTTC. It yields the protein CASSDVNRGVAKNIQYF.

This chain joins TRBV2 and TRBJ1-6; TRBD1 agrees at 7 bases. Germline V gene sequence: CDR1 SNHLY, CDR2 FYNNEI. V lost 2 bases, J lost 9 bases, and 10 bases stayed unmatched. This CDR3 spans 16 amino acids. DNA for the CDR3: TGTGCCAGCAGTGAACGGGGGGGCGCAGGGGGTTCACCCCTCCACTTT. It is translated as CASSERGGAGGSPLHF.

This clone was detected a few times. V and J are TRBV29-1 and TRBJ1-4; tentative D call: TRBD1 (5 bases). V gave up 6 bases and J gave up 2 bases, with 16 bases separating them. This CDR3 contains 15 residues. The germline V gene encodes CDR1 SQVTM and CDR2 ANQGSEA. Written as DNA, the CDR3 is TGCAGCGTAACCCGGGGGGGGTCCACTAATGAAAAACTGTTTTTT. Translating it yields CSVTRGGSTNEKLFF. Variable domain in full (rest from reference TRBV29-1 and TRBJ1-4): SAVISQKPSRDICQRGTSLTIQCQVDSQVTMMFWYRQQPGQSLTLIATANQGSEATYESGFVIDKFPISRPNLTFSTLTVSNMSPEDSSIYLCSVTRGGSTNEKLFFGSGTQLSVL.

This chain's CDR3 is CAITRQGANYGYTF. The CDR3 DNA follows: TGTGCCATCACTAGACAGGGGGCAAACTATGGCTACACCTTC. The rearrangement links TRBV10-3 to TRBJ1-2; 10 bases are a match to TRBD1. The CDR3 runs to 14 residues. Germline CDR1 reads ENHRY; CDR2 reads SYGVKD. V gave up 7 bases and J gave up 2 bases; unmatched junction bases: 4.

DNA for the CDR3: TGTGCCAGAAGCTTGGTTGGAGGAGGCTACACCTTC. Translation gives CARSLVGGGYTF. The J gene is TRBJ1-2, the V gene TRBV5-3; unclear D gene. TRBV5-3 is designated an ORF whose function remains uncertain. CDR3 length: 12 residues. V was shortened by 0 bases and J by 8 bases, with 8 bases between the two germline ends.

This sequence joins TRBV19 and TRBJ1-5; 7 bases agree with TRBD1. V shed 5 bases, J shed 7 bases, and the junction held 14 bases outside the gene matches. CDR1 and CDR2 from the germline V gene are LNHDA and SQIVND (reference sequence). The CDR3 covers 16 residues. CDR3 nucleotides: TGTGCCAGTAGTTTCGGGACAGCGAGGAGGGTGCAGCCCCAGCATTTT. Amino acid sequence: CASSFGTARRVQPQHF.

The chain couples TRBV29-1 to TRBJ2-1, with D perhaps TRBD2 (5 bases). Germline V lookup: CDR1 SQVTM, CDR2 ANQGSEA. The V and J ends lost 5 bases and 8 bases respectively, with 13 bases between them. There are 12 residues in the CDR3. CDR3 loop: CSVFRGRDEQFF. CDR3 DNA: TGCAGCGTTTTTCGAGGGCGTGATGAGCAGTTCTTC.

The chain links TRBV19 to TRBJ2-7; TRBD1 aligns across 10 bases. Germline-derived CDR1 and CDR2 are LNHDA and SQIVND (reference sequence). V lost 4 bases to trimming and J lost 5 bases; unmatched junction nucleotides: 5. This CDR3 is built from 14 residues. For the CDR3, the DNA is TGTGCCAGTAGTACGTCCGGGACAGGGGACGAGCAGTACTTC. Translating it yields CASSTSGTGDEQYF.